This T cell receptor (beta chain) was obtained from a study of identifying expanded T cells in peripheral blood. Study-level results: About 1.2 clones differed between technical replicates, versus approximately 16 and 19 over time. Roughly two-week clone count variance significantly increased as total template count grew.

This clone appeared a single time. The antigen is not known. During the collection period, no donor immune events like infections were recorded. The table came from immunoSEQ multiplex PCR; TCRdb's copy has only in-frame clones and leaves some out. The table includes 70,000 to 100,000 clones, 88% detected once. The length of the CDR3 is 15 residues. Germline CDR1 is SGHNT and CDR2 is YYREEE (reference sequence). The V segment lost 0 bases and the J segment 8 bases; nucleotides outside the gene matches: 4. The chain recombines TRBV5-4 with TRBJ1-4, with 10 bases matching TRBD1. The source of this sequence is a person aged 18-70 years in good health. The sequenced material came from blood. This chain's CDR3 is CASSLVGTGDEKLFF. The CDR3 DNA follows: TGTGCCAGCAGCTTGGTAGGGACAGGGGACGAAAAACTGTTTTTT.